These 4 T cell receptor beta chains were sequenced from one sample in a study of blood T cell repertoires in COVID-19. The table came from immunoSEQ multiplex PCR; TCRdb's copy has only in-frame clones and leaves some out. The sample consists of approximately 99,000 clones, less than 85% of them appearing once. The material sequenced was peripheral blood. These receptors came from an elderly woman with active or convalescent COVID-19.

This chain uses TRBV7-9 with TRBJ1-5, with no clear D. The ends were cut back, 5 bases at V and 0 bases at J, with 8 bases in the middle. Germline V gene data show CDR1 as SEHNR and CDR2 as FQNEAQ (reference sequence). The CDR3 has 14 amino acids. CDR3 sequence: CASSQDTSNQPQHF. As DNA, the CDR3 is TGTGCCAGCAGCCAAGACACTAGCAATCAGCCCCAGCATTTT.

The chain joins TRBV29-1 to TRBJ2-5; TRBD1 matches at 10 bases. CDR1 is SQVTM and CDR2 is ANQGSEA in the germline V gene. Germline trimming cut 4 bases from V and 5 bases from J; bases unmatched to any gene: 4. The CDR3 totals 13 residues. CDR3 protein: CSVVGQGKETQYF. The CDR3 DNA is TGCAGCGTTGTGGGACAGGGGAAGGAGACCCAGTACTTC.

The chain couples TRBV15 to TRBJ1-2, with 8 bases that match TRBD1. Germline values: CDR1 LNHNV, CDR2 YYDKDF (reference sequence). The CDR3 totals 17 residues. Trimming removed 2 bases from V and 5 bases from J; junction bases left unmatched: 13. The CDR3 DNA reads TGTGCCACCAGCAGAATTTCAAGGCCAGGGGGCGCTTATGGCTACACCTTC. Protein sequence: CATSRISRPGGAYGYTF.

The CDR3, as DNA: TGTGCCAGCAGTTCCGCGGCGGTTGATGGCTACACCTTC. This translates into CASSSAAVDGYTF. This rearrangement joins TRBV28 to TRBJ1-2; D unresolved. With 4 bases removed from V and 6 bases from J, the gap between germline ends came to 12 bases. The CDR3 sequence is 13 residues long. Germline V gene sequence: CDR1 MDHEN, CDR2 SYDVKM.